The clone carrying this TCR beta chain has a count of ten or more. These data belong to a study of T cells in Graves' hyperthyroidism and ophthalmopathy. Amplification yielded TCR beta CDR3 regions, with RNA transcripts as the source. The HTBI set primed first-round TCR CDR3 RT-PCR. TCRdb re-derived calls from the multiplex PCR reads in MiXCR, one entry per CDR3 protein. The sample has 300,000 to 400,000 distinct CDR3 sequences, around 14% seen once. The sample comprised blood. The sequence was obtained from a woman aged 18 to 35 with Graves' hyperthyroidism.

CDR3 nucleotides: TGTGCCAGCAGCTTAGGAGAGGGTCAGCCCCAGCATTTT. Protein: CASSLGEGQPQHF. The chain combines TRBV11-2 with TRBJ1-5, with D unclear. V lost 1 base to trimming and J lost 6 bases, with 7 bases between them. The V gene's germline CDR1 is SGHAT and CDR2 FQNNGV. There are 13 residues in the CDR3.